This note documents a single T cell receptor beta chain sequence. Source study methods: By means of reference gene primer amplification, nucleated cell counts were estimated. Sequencing used immunoSEQ multiplex PCR; TCRdb keeps in-frame clones, though not all of them. V, J and clone size were drawn from that table, and D and trimming were deduced from the DNA. The sample consists of over 200,000 clones, over 75% of them appearing once. The data originate from a study of blood T cell repertoires in COVID-19. About the study: Sites in the United States, Italy and Spain provided acute and convalescent COVID-19 samples. Sample material is recorded as cDNA or gDNA derived from T cells, B-cell-depleted T cells, or PBMCs.

The CDR3 extends over 15 amino acids. Germline CDR1 reads LGHDT; CDR2 reads YNNKEL (reference sequence). V gave up 1 base and J gave up 6 bases, with 16 bases separating them. This TCR derives from a human donor in a cohort sampled during active COVID-19. The chain couples TRBV3-1 (or the pseudogene TRBV3-2) to TRBJ2-7; tentatively, D is TRBD2 (6 bases). What was sequenced was peripheral blood. In DNA, the CDR3 is TGTGCCAGCAGCCAAGGCTTGGGGGGTCGGTCCGAGCAGTACTTC. It is translated as CASSQGLGGRSEQYF.